This T cell receptor beta chain was identified in a study of control samples from healthy donors and cancer patients. This clone has just one count. The protocol was immunoSEQ multiplex PCR, while the TCRdb copy is restricted to in-frame clones and leaves out a portion. This sample has tens of thousands of clones, with 80% found just once. The germline gives CDR1 MDHEN, CDR2 SYDVKM. J was trimmed by 4 bases and V by 11 bases; bases with no gene match: 13. The CDR3 totals 15 residues. The TCR sequence derives from an older man in good health. The gene calls are TRBV28 and TRBJ2-2; 7 nucleotides line up with TRBD1. The specimen sequenced was blood. Here the CDR3 reads CASEGRRTGTGELFF. The CDR3 DNA reads TGTGCCTCCGAGGGGAGAAGGACAGGCACCGGGGAGCTGTTTTTT.